This T cell receptor beta chain was profiled in a study of T cells after somatic rescue of genetic block. Profiling relied on immunoSEQ multiplex PCR, and the TCRdb table lists in-frame clones only, not all of them. Of about 72,000 clones listed, approximately 90% are singletons. The sequenced material came from peripheral blood mononuclear cells (PBMCs). The clonotype comes from a man aged 25-45 years.

The CDR3 here is CASTQDRGTGELFF. As DNA, the CDR3 is TGTGCCAGTACCCAGGACAGGGGGACCGGGGAGCTGTTTTTT. The rearrangement links TRBV19 to TRBJ2-2, with 10 positions matching TRBD1. The V gene end was trimmed by 7 bases and the J gene end by 5 bases; junction bases not matched to a gene: 4. The CDR3 is 14 residues long. Germline values: CDR1 LNHDA, CDR2 SQIVND (reference sequence).